What follows describes a single T cell receptor beta chain. This clone was detected only once. Its antigen remains unidentified. Base qualities were left out, and no much larger clone turns up one base away. Patients with a history of autoimmune disease or receiving systemic immunosuppression were excluded from the trial. Peripheral blood for TCR sequencing was collected from all dose cohorts at baseline, on cycle 4 day 1, and on cycle 7 day 1. Samples came from an open-label, multicenter, first-in-human phase I dose-escalation trial of ivuxolimab. Adults with locally advanced or metastatic melanoma, renal cell, hepatocellular, or head and neck squamous cell carcinoma were enrolled in the trial. Before TCR sequencing, CD4+ and CD8+ T cells were separately sorted from peripheral blood. From the germline V gene, CDR1 is ENHRY and CDR2 is SYGVKD. Including the terminal cysteine and phenylalanine, the CDR3 comprises 11 residues. Only the CDR3 region is kept as DNA, spanning 33 bases read in frame from base 1. Trimming removed 6 bases from V and 12 bases from J, leaving 12 bases between the germline ends.

The sample is drawn from a study of OX40 agonist ivuxolimab in advanced cancers. Notes on the research overall: Ivuxolimab was a fully human IgG2 agonistic monoclonal antibody targeting the costimulatory receptor OX40 (CD134). Intravenous ivuxolimab was administered to patients every 2 weeks at six dose levels: 0.01, 0.1, 0.3, 1.5, 3 and 10 mg/kg. Among the approximately 54 dose-escalation patients, around 19 had hepatocellular carcinoma, 15 or so melanoma, 9 renal cell carcinoma and 9 head and neck cancer. A male proportion of approximately 83% and a mean age of about 60 years, ranging from roughly 23 to 85, were recorded for the dose-escalation cohort. Prior anti-PD-1, anti-PD-L1 or anti-CTLA-4 therapy was permitted, and checkpoint inhibitors had been received by approximately 39% of dose-escalation patients. Partial responses occurred in three dose-escalation patients, of whom one had hepatocellular carcinoma and two had cutaneous melanoma. The purpose of peripheral TCRbeta sequencing was to test whether ivuxolimab changed TCR sequence diversity and led to clonal T-cell expansion. The paper covers the monotherapy dose-escalation part of the phase I ivuxolimab trial, which included N of about 50 patients.

For sequencing of the TCRbeta CDR3 region, genomic DNA was extracted from the sorted cells. TCRbeta CDR3 regions were sequenced using the immunoSEQ Assay. This is the immuneACCESS table as TCRdb keeps it, with only in-frame sequences that have V and J called. A part of the clones is gone; compared with another copy, unresolved V genes explain less than half, and the rest is unexplained. Recorded for this sample are around 26,000 clones; 85% of them occurred a single time. The top ten clonotypes cover 45% to 60% of the sample. Broad study findings and their caveats: At doses of 0.1 to 3.0 mg/kg, clonal expansion of both CD4+ and CD8+ T cells in blood was seen between baseline and week 6. In the 0.1-3.0 mg/kg groups, partial responders were among the patients with the lowest normalized peripheral clonal expansion, particularly in CD8+ T cells. The antigen specificity of the clonally expanded peripheral T cells was not determined. On average, CD8+ T cells showed more expanded clones than CD4+ T cells after ivuxolimab. Low levels of normalized T-cell clonal expansion were also seen in some patients who did not respond.

The receptor was isolated from an adult with an advanced solid tumor such as melanoma, head and neck, liver or kidney cancer. The chain joins TRBV10-3 to TRBJ2-1; the D gene is possibly TRBD1 or TRBD2, with 5 bases matching each. Material: CD4+ or CD8+ T cells sorted from blood, obtained in a trial of the OX40 agonist ivuxolimab. Here is the DNA: TGTGCCATCAGGGGGGACGGCGGGCAGTTCTTC. The encoded protein is CAIRGDGGQFF.